These 14 T cell receptor beta chains were all obtained from the same sample, sequenced in a study of T-cell reconstitution after alpha-beta-depleted transplantation in children. During its preparation, the TCRbeta library received unique molecular identifiers. TCRdb re-analysed the PCR reads in MiXCR, keeping a single row per CDR3 protein. The profile covers 500,000 or so distinct CDR3 sequences, with approximately 30% appearing a single time and 2% to 3% taken by the ten largest. Here the sequenced sample was PBMCs from the stem cell graft donor, taken from the stem cell graft. All receptors derive from a human donor who donated a stem cell graft to a child with aplastic anemia.

In this sample, this clonotype turned up a few times. The V and J genes are TRBV29-1 and TRBJ2-1; D is unresolved. The CDR3 is made up of 12 amino acids. Germline V gives CDR1 SQVTM, CDR2 ANQGSEA. The V and J ends lost 7 bases and 2 bases respectively, with 9 bases between them. The CDR3 here is CSARGAYNEQFF. CDR3 sequence (DNA): TGCAGCGCCCGAGGTGCCTACAATGAGCAGTTCTTC.

The J gene is TRBJ2-1, the V gene TRBV6-2 or TRBV6-3; the D gene is possibly TRBD1 (6 bases). Germline loops: CDR1 MNHEY, CDR2 SVGEGT. V gave up 7 bases and J gave up 7 bases, with 11 bases separating them. The CDR3 runs 12 residues. The CDR3 is CASTSRGNEQFF. The CDR3 DNA is TGTGCCAGCACCTCGAGGGGGAATGAGCAGTTCTTC.

The chain is built from TRBV20-1 and TRBJ1-2, with 9 positions matching TRBD1. The ends lost 3 bases at V and 8 bases at J; junction bases unmatched: 13. Germline values: CDR1 DFQATT, CDR2 SNEGSKA (reference sequence). The CDR3 runs to 15 residues. The CDR3 DNA is TGCAGTGCTAGCGCGGACAGGGGATTTGTGGGCGGCTACACCTTC. Translation gives CSASADRGFVGGYTF.

This clonotype has only a few counts. The chain carries TRBV12-3 or TRBV12-4 and TRBJ2-5; 7 bases map to TRBD1. Trimming at V came to 3 bases and at J to 11 bases, leaving 9 bases not matched to a gene. The CDR3 runs 13 residues. The CDR3: CASSLKDRLGQYF. The CDR3 nucleotides are TGTGCCAGCAGTTTGAAGGACAGGCTTGGGCAGTACTTC.

The rearrangement joins TRBV10-3 to TRBJ2-1; TRBD1 or TRBD2 may be the D gene (5 bases each). Looked up from germline, CDR1 is ENHRY and CDR2 is SYGVKD. Trimming shortened V by 4 bases and J by 8 bases, and 21 bases separated the two germline ends. CDR3 length equals 16 residues. The CDR3 protein is CAISAPPSGQNDEQFF. As DNA, the CDR3 is TGTGCCATCAGTGCCCCCCCAAGCGGACAAAACGATGAGCAGTTCTTC.

The rearrangement joins TRBV30 to TRBJ1-3, with a tentative D call TRBD1 (5 bases). The CDR3 has 15 amino acids. Looked up from germline, CDR1 is GTSNPN and CDR2 is SVGIG (reference sequence). V dropped 1 base and J dropped 1 base, with 11 bases sitting between them. CDR3 DNA: TGTGCCTGGAGTGAAGGGGTCGCTTCTGGAAACACCATATATTTT. The encoded protein is CAWSEGVASGNTIYF. Full variable domain (rest looked up from reference TRBV30 and TRBJ1-3): SQTIHQWPATLVQPVGSPLSLECTVEGTSNPNLYWYRQAAGRGLQLLFYSVGIGQISSEVPQNLSASRPQDRQFILSSKKLLLSDSGFYLCAWSEGVASGNTIYFGEGSWLTVV.

In this sample, this clonotype turned up a few times. The rearrangement joins TRBV2 to TRBJ1-1, with TRBD1 matching over 7 bases. This CDR3 is 15 amino acids long. Germline-derived CDR1 and CDR2 are SNHLY and FYNNEI. V trimming: 4 bases; J trimming: 10 bases; junction bases outside the gene matches: 15. The CDR3 reads CASSGWAGGVVGAFF. CDR3 bases: TGTGCCAGCAGTGGGTGGGCAGGGGGTGTGGTAGGAGCTTTCTTT.

This clonotype has just a few counts. The CDR3 nucleotides are TGCGCCAGCAGCTTGCCTAGCGCCATGAATGAGCAGTTCTTC. This sequence encodes CASSLPSAMNEQFF. The chain is built from TRBV5-1 and TRBJ2-1, with a weak D call TRBD2 (6 bases). This CDR3 has 14 residues. The germline CDR1 and CDR2 sequences are SGHRS and YFSETQ. Trimming pared 1 base from V and 7 bases from J, leaving 12 bases between.

The rearrangement joins TRBV6-1 to TRBJ2-5, with a possible D match to TRBD1 (7 bases). CDR1 is MNHNS, CDR2 SASEGT, per germline. V lost 4 bases, J lost 10 bases, and 13 bases lay in between. The CDR3 runs to 12 residues. The CDR3 bases are TGTGCCAGCAGTGGACCAGGGGGGAACCAGTACTTC. This encodes CASSGPGGNQYF.

V and J are TRBV7-6 and TRBJ2-5, with TRBD1 matching 7 bases. The CDR3 is 14 residues long. Germline V gives CDR1 SGHVS, CDR2 FNYEAQ. V dropped 8 bases and J dropped 5; count of bases not matched to a gene: 11. For the CDR3, the DNA is TGTGCCAGCCGCCGGGACAGCACCCGGGAGACCCAGTACTTC. This encodes CASRRDSTRETQYF.

V is TRBV5-6 and J is TRBJ2-3; D is perhaps TRBD1 or TRBD2 (5 bases each). CDR1 and CDR2 (germline): SGHDT, YYEEEE. Trimming removed 1 base from V and 4 bases from J, with 13 bases in between. There are 15 residues in the CDR3. The CDR3, as DNA: TGTGCCAGCAGCTTGAAGGCCAGGGACCCAGATACGCAGTATTTT. It translates to CASSLKARDPDTQYF.

This chain uses TRBV20-1 with TRBJ1-5; D is unresolved. V shed 1 base and J shed 7 bases, with 14 bases lying between them. The germline CDR1 and CDR2 sequences are DFQATT and SNEGSKA (reference sequence). The CDR3 runs 14 residues. The CDR3 nucleotides are TGCAGTGCTAGAGGGTGGAGGGAGCTCCAGCCCCAGCATTTT. This sequence encodes CSARGWRELQPQHF.

This rearrangement joins TRBV25-1 to TRBJ1-2; D not resolved. The germline CDR1 and CDR2 sequences are MGHDK and SYGVNS. The CDR3 is 18 residues long. Trimming removed 0 bases at V and 1 base at J, with 18 bases between. The chain's CDR3 is CASSEYRVVGEYNYGYTF. The CDR3 nucleotides are TGTGCCAGCAGTGAATATCGGGTGGTGGGCGAATATAACTATGGCTACACCTTC.

This chain joins TRBV19 and TRBJ1-1; D is unclear. CDR3 length: 19 amino acids. Trimming cost V 3 bases and J 1 base, with 24 bases left between them. CDR1 and CDR2 (germline): LNHDA, SQIVND (reference sequence). The CDR3: CASSIEVFRAGLENTEAFF. As DNA, the CDR3 is TGTGCCAGTAGTATTGAGGTCTTCCGGGCCGGACTAGAGAACACTGAAGCTTTCTTT.